The 6 T cell receptor beta chains below were found in one sample sequenced in a study of memory CD4+ T cells and cytomegalovirus serostatus. The sort gate was single viable CD3+CD4+CD8-CD45RO+ cells for memory CD4+ T cells. Sequencing was performed with immunoSEQ multiplex PCR; in TCRdb, only in-frame clones are kept and a portion is missing. Of about 56,000 clones listed, over 80% are singletons. Sequenced input: memory CD4+ T cells from blood. The receptor source for this set is an adult in good health and CMV-seronegative.

This clone was recorded once. This chain connects TRBV5-8 to TRBJ1-2, with a possible D match to TRBD1 (5 bases). The CDR3 is 17 residues long. V lost 2 bases and J lost 2, with 19 bases in between. Germline CDR1 SGHTS, CDR2 YDEGEE. In DNA, the CDR3 is TGTGCCAGCAGCTTTATCGTACGGGGGGGAAGGAACTATGGCTACACCTTC. Translation: CASSFIVRGGRNYGYTF.

Regarding this clone: Sequence at one end of the junction differs from germline and may be a read error. The chain links TRBV19 to TRBJ1-1, with 7 bases that match TRBD1. The CDR3 is made up of 13 amino acids. Germline V CDR1 and CDR2: LNHDA, SQIVND (reference sequence). CDR3 in DNA: TGTGCCAGTGGCGGACAGGTCAACACTGAAGTTTTCTTT. Its translation is CASGGQVNTEVFF.

The rearrangement joins TRBV10-3 to TRBJ2-7; 8 positions agree with TRBD1. CDR1 and CDR2 from the germline V gene are ENHRY and SYGVKD. V was clipped by 10 bases and J by 2 bases; unmatched bases: 10. The CDR3 covers 14 residues. CDR3 region: CATMTGEVTYEQYF. The DNA for the CDR3 is TGTGCCACCATGACAGGGGAAGTCACCTACGAGCAGTACTTC.

This clone was seen once. V usage is TRBV19 and J usage is TRBJ1-1; no definite D call. CDR3 length: 16 residues. Germline-derived CDR1 and CDR2 are LNHDA and SQIVND (reference sequence). Deletions cut 1 base from V and 3 bases from J, with 15 bases between. The CDR3 bases are TGTGCCAGTAGTATAGTTGCCTCGAAGCTGGACACTGAAGCTTTCTTT. Translated: CASSIVASKLDTEAFF.

This CDR3 is CASSLEGGAGGAFF. DNA for the CDR3: TGTGCCAGCAGCTTAGAAGGAGGGGCAGGAGGGGCTTTCTTT. The chain joins TRBV7-9 to TRBJ1-1; maybe TRBD1 (5 bases). Germline loops: CDR1 SEHNR, CDR2 FQNEAQ (reference sequence). The V end was cut by 1 base, the J end by 11 bases, with 17 bases between. CDR3 length: 14 residues.

This chain joins TRBV18 and TRBJ1-2, with 9 bases identical to TRBD1. The CDR3 is 13 amino acids. Germline-derived CDR1 and CDR2 are KGHSH and LQKENI. The junction had 8 bases not matched to a gene; V was cut back by 6 bases and J by 9 bases. The CDR3 DNA sequence: TGTGCCAGCTCGGAGGGGACAGGGACTAGCTACACCTTC. It translates to CASSEGTGTSYTF.